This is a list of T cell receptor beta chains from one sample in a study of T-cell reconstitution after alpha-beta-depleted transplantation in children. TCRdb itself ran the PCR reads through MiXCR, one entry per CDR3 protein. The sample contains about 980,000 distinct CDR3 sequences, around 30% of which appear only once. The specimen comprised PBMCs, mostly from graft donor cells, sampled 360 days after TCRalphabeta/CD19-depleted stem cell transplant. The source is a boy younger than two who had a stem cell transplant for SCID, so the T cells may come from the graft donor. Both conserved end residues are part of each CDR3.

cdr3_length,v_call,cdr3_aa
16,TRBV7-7,CASSLIGNGGKETQYF
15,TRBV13,CASSQKWTKATGYTF
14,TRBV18,CASSRGVRNTEAFF
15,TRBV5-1,CASSLVDYSQETQYF
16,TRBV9,CASSVGGGASSHEQFF
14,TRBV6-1,CASSPRGRLNEQYF
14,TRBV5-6,CASSGRDRVWEQFF
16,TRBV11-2,CASSLGGGQVGYEQYF
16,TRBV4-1,CASSPWGGLYSYEQYF
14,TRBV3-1,CASSPWTGRDEQYF
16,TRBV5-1,CASSLPTGGGTDTQYF
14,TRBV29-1,CSVDSWNSYNEQFF
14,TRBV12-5,CASGSPSGANVLTF
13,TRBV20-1,CSAPSGGRDTQYF
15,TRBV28,CASSPGIRRTDTQYF
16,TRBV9,CASSVGLGLSYNEQFF
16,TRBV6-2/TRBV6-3,CASSYSQGGVYNEQFF
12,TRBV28,CASSVGPSESQF
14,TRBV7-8,CASSWTSDADTQYF
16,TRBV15,CATSINNGGPGNTIYF
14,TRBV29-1,CSVDGTGYGEKLFF
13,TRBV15,CATSRVWTGELFF
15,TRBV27,CASSAEGRLFDEQYF
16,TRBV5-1,CASSLGETARNYGYTF
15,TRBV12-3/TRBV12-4,CASSRGRQLGSEQYF
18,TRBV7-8,CASISQLAGNSGANVLTF
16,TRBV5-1,CASSLKGTSGYNEQFF
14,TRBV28,CASSVLTGTYEQYF
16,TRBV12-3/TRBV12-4,CASSPLAGGLPYEQYF
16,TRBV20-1,CSARNRLAGGTDTQYF
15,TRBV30,CAWRRPSKIDSPLHF
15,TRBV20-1,CSARTPGGPPDTQYF
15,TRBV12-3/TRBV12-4,CASSRSGDFAYEQYF
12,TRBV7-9,CATPGGTYGYTF
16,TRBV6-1,CASSGLLTGANTEAFF
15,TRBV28,CASSPPHLTRSTIYF
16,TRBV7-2,CASSWGSTLPSYEQYF
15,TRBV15,CATSRAPRTGDEQYF
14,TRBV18,CASSPRDRDYEQYF
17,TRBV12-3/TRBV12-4,CASSDGVAGVSQETQYF